This entry lists 15 T cell receptor beta chains sequenced from one sample in a study of blood T cells in healthy people across ages. Alongside a J-beta primer mix, a sample-barcoded 5' primer served in a second PCR lasting roughly 7 to 11 cycles. From the 5' RACE reads, TCRdb called clonotypes with MiXCR, one entry per CDR3 protein. This table holds some 940,000 distinct CDR3 sequences, just under 30% found once. These data are also associated with another study on T cells of mothers and their children.

Sequenced input: blood. The receptor set was obtained from a woman aged 40 to 50 in good health.

A remark on this clonotype: Here the CDR3 omits its conserved ending phenylalanine or tryptophan, so a read error is the likely source. The chain joins TRBV12-3 or TRBV12-4 to TRBJ2-3; 7 bases fit TRBD1. The CDR3 consists of 16 residues. With V trimmed by 3 bases and J by 3 bases, 9 bases remained unmatched. This CDR3 is CASSFGWAGGTDTQYS. CDR3 nucleotide sequence: TGTGCCAGCAGTTTCGGGTGGGCAGGGGGAACAGATACGCAGTATTCT.

This clonotype was counted a few times. The V gene is TRBV5-1, the J gene TRBJ1-1, with D uncertain. Trimming removed 3 bases at V and 3 bases at J, with 12 bases between. CDR3 length: 14 amino acids. Per germline, CDR1 SGHRS and CDR2 YFSETQ. CDR3 DNA: TGCGCCAGCAGCTCGTGGGATCATGACACTGAAGCTTTCTTT. It specifies CASSSWDHDTEAFF.

This clonotype was observed a handful of times. The chain uses TRBV24-1 and TRBJ1-2; D unresolved. This CDR3 is 14 amino acids long. CDR1 is KGHDR, CDR2 SFDVKD, per germline. Trimming pared 1 base from V and 4 bases from J, leaving 9 bases between. The DNA for the CDR3 is TGTGCCACCAGTGATTTTTCTAACAGCTATGGCTACACCTTC. It yields the protein CATSDFSNSYGYTF.

In this sample, this clonotype turned up a few times. The chain combines TRBV27 with TRBJ1-2, with TRBD1 matching 9 bases. J gave up 4 bases and V 0 bases, and 9 bases lay outside the gene matches. CDR3 size: 17 residues. CDR1 MNHEY and CDR2 SMNVEV come from the germline V gene (reference sequence). CDR3 sequence: CASSLSPSGTGSYGYTF. CDR3 DNA: TGTGCCAGCAGTTTATCGCCGTCCGGGACAGGGTCCTATGGCTACACCTTC.

This chain uses TRBV20-1 with TRBJ1-2; D gene ambiguous. CDR3 size: 16 residues. The V gene's germline CDR1 is DFQATT and CDR2 SNEGSKA (reference sequence). Deletions cut 6 bases from V and 0 bases from J, with 20 bases between. The DNA for the CDR3 is TGCAGTGCCACCCAGGATGTCGGGCGTCCTAACTATGGCTACACCTTC. It is translated as CSATQDVGRPNYGYTF.

The table lists this clonotype with a few counts. This chain joins TRBV6-1 and TRBJ1-2, with D possibly matching TRBD1 (6 bases). CDR3 size: 13 residues. Germline values: CDR1 MNHNS, CDR2 SASEGT. Trimming took off 6 bases at V and 5 bases at J, with 13 bases between the two ends. CDR3 DNA sequence: TGTGCCAGCAGCTCCGGACAGAGTTATGGCTACACCTTC. This codes for CASSSGQSYGYTF.

The genes are TRBV30 and TRBJ2-1; 12 bases are a match to TRBD2. J gave up 10 bases and V 0 bases, and 7 bases lay outside the gene matches. The CDR3 extends over 15 amino acids. Germline values: CDR1 GTSNPN, CDR2 SVGIG (reference sequence). The CDR3 reads CAWSVTLAGGREQFF. In DNA form, the CDR3 reads TGTGCCTGGAGTGTAACCCTAGCGGGGGGGAGAGAGCAGTTCTTC. The variable domain in full, completed from reference TRBV30 and TRBJ2-1, reads SQTIHQWPATLVQPVGSPLSLECTVEGTSNPNLYWYRQAAGRGLQLLFYSVGIGQISSEVPQNLSASRPQDRQFILSSKKLLLSDSGFYLCAWSVTLAGGREQFFGPGTRLTVL.

Remarks on this clonotype: Since a much larger clone is just one base distant, this may be a read error. The gene calls are TRBV12-3 or TRBV12-4 and TRBJ1-2; perhaps TRBD1 as D (5 bases). The length of the CDR3 is 15 residues. The V end was cut by 1 base, the J end by 13 bases, with 22 bases between. CDR3 amino acids: CASSLDLRDYRSCTF. The CDR3 nucleotides are TGTGCCAGCAGTTTAGATCTCCGGGACTACAGGAGCTGCACCTTC.

As for this clonotype: Germline is not matched at one junction end, which may reflect a read error. V usage is TRBV27 and J usage is TRBJ1-4; D may be TRBD1 (5 bases). Germline V gives CDR1 MNHEY, CDR2 SMNVEV (reference sequence). This CDR3 spans 14 amino acids. CDR3 amino acids: CTSSLSSREEKLFF. CDR3 DNA: TGCACCAGCAGTTTATCATCCAGGGAAGAAAAACTGTTTTTT.

This clonotype was observed a handful of times. In DNA form, the CDR3 reads TGTGCCAGCAGCTTAGGCGACAGGGGGCCAGAAGAGACCCAGTACTTC. This translates into CASSLGDRGPEETQYF. The rearrangement links TRBV11-1 to TRBJ2-5; 10 bases fit TRBD1. The CDR3 consists of 16 residues. Losses at the gene ends were 1 base for V and 3 bases for J; bases not matched to a gene: 5. The germline gives CDR1 SGHAT, CDR2 FQDESV (reference sequence).

This clonotype has a count of ten or more. This chain links TRBV12-3 or TRBV12-4 with TRBJ1-1; 11 bases align to TRBD1. The CDR3 loop spans 15 amino acids. Trimming at V came to 8 bases and at J to 7 bases, leaving 12 bases not matched to a gene. In DNA, the CDR3 is TGTGCCAGCGGACTGAGGACAGGGGGCCCTTTTGAAGCTTTCTTT. The encoded protein is CASGLRTGGPFEAFF.

The CDR3, as DNA: TGTGCCAGCAGCAAAGCGCTGGGGGACAGGGCCCTATACGAGCAGTACTTC. Translated: CASSKALGDRALYEQYF. The chain carries TRBV21-1 and TRBJ2-4; the table assigns TRBD1, which was not confirmed against the DNA. The J call may not be correct, given that the DNA end is closer to TRBJ2-7. TRBV21-1 is labeled a pseudogene. This CDR3 is built from 17 residues.

V usage is TRBV9 and J usage is TRBJ2-3; the match to TRBD2 covers 9 bases. The CDR3 runs to 17 residues. Germline V CDR1 and CDR2: SGDLS, YYNGEE. The ends lost 0 bases at V and 4 bases at J; junction bases unmatched: 9. CDR3 sequence reads: CASSVGGWRGGPDTQYF. The CDR3 DNA follows: TGTGCCAGCAGCGTAGGGGGATGGCGGGGGGGCCCAGATACGCAGTATTTT.

In its sample, this clonotype was seen once. A much larger clone is a single base away; this may be a read error. V is TRBV6-5 and J is TRBJ1-6, with D possibly TRBD1 on 6 matching bases. With 4 bases removed from V and 8 bases from J, the gap between germline ends came to 12 bases. CDR1 is MNHEY and CDR2 is SVGAGI in the germline V gene. The CDR3 is 14 amino acids. The CDR3 is CASSFGGVDSPLHF. The CDR3 bases are TGTGCCAGCAGTTTTGGGGGCGTGGATTCACCCCTCCACTTT.

The rearrangement joins TRBV4-1 to TRBJ1-2; D call uncertain. The V gene lost 3 bases and the J gene lost 4 bases, with 12 bases spanning the gap. The CDR3 covers 14 residues. Germline loops: CDR1 MGHRA, CDR2 YSYEKL. The CDR3 bases are TGCGCCAGCAGCCAGGGGAGCAGGCCCTATGGCTACACCTTC. This gives the protein CASSQGSRPYGYTF.